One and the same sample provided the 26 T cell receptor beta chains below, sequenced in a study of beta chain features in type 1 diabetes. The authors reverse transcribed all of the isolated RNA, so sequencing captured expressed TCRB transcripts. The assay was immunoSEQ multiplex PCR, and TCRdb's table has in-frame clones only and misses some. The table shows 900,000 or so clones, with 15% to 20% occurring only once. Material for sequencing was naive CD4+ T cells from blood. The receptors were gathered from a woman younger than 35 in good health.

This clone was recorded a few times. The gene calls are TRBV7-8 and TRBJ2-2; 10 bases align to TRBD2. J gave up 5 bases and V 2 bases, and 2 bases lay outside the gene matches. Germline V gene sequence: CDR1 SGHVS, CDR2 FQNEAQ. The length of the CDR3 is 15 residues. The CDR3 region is CASSLISGRTGELFF. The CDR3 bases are TGTGCCAGCAGCTTAATTAGCGGGAGGACCGGGGAGCTGTTTTTT.

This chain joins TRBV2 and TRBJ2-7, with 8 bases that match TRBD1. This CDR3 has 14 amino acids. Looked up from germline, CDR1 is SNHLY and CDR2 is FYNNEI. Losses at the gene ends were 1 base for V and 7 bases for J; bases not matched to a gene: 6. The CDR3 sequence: CASSEETGVGEQYF. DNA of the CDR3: TGTGCCAGCAGTGAAGAGACAGGGGTGGGAGAGCAGTACTTC. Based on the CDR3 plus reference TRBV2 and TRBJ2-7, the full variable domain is EPEVTQTPSHQVTQMGQEVILRCVPISNHLYFYWYRQILGQKVEFLVSFYNNEISEKSEIFDDQFSVERPDGSNFTLKIRSTKLEDSAMYFCASSEETGVGEQYFGPGTRLTVT.

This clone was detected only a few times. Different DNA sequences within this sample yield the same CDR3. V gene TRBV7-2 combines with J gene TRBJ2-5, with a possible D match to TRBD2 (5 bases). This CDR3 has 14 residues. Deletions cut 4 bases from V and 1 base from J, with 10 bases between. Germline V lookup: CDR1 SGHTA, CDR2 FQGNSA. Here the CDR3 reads CASSSSSSQETQYF. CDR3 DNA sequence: TGTGCCAGCAGCTCGTCTAGCAGCCAAGAGACCCAGTACTTC. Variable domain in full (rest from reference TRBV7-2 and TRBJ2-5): GAGVSQSPSNKVTEKGKDVELRCDPISGHTALYWYRQSLGQGLEFLIYFQGNSAPDKSGLPSDRFSAERTGGSVSTLTIQRTQQEDSAVYLCASSSSSSQETQYFGPGTRLLVL.

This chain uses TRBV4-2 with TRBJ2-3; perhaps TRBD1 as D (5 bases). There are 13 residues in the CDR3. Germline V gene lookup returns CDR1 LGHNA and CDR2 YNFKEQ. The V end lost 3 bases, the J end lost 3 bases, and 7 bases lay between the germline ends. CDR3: CASSHQGTDTQYF. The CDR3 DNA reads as TGTGCCAGCAGCCACCAGGGAACAGATACGCAGTATTTT.

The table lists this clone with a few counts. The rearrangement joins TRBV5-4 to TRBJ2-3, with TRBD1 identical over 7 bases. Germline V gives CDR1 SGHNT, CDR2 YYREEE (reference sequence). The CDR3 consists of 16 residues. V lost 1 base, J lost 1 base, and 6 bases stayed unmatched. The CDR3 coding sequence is TGTGCCAGCAGCTTGTTAGCCGGACAGGGCACAGATACGCAGTATTTT. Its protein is CASSLLAGQGTDTQYF.

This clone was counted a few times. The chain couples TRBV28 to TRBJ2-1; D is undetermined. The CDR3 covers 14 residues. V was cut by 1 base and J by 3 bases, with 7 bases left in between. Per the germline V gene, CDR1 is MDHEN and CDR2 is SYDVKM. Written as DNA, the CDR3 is TGTGCCAGCAGTTTATCGGTGTACTACAATGAGCAGTTCTTC. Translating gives CASSLSVYYNEQFF.

CDR3 region: CASSSEGLRETQYF. The DNA of the CDR3 is TGTGCCAGCAGCTCAGAGGGTCTTCGGGAGACCCAGTACTTC. The V call is TRBV7-9, the J call TRBJ2-5; maybe TRBD2 (5 bases). CDR3 length: 14 residues. Trimming pared 4 bases from V and 5 bases from J, leaving 14 bases between. Germline V gene lookup returns CDR1 SEHNR and CDR2 FQNEAQ (reference sequence).

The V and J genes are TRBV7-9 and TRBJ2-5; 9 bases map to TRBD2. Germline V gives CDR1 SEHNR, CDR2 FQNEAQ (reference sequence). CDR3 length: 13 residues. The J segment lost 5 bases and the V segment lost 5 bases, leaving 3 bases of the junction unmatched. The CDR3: CASSGGLAETQYF. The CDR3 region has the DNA TGTGCCAGCAGCGGCGGACTAGCGGAGACCCAGTACTTC.

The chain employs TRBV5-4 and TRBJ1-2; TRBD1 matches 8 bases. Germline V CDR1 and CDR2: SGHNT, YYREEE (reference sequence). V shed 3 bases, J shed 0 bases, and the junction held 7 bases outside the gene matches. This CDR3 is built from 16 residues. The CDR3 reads CASSSGTGNSNYGYTF. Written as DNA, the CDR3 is TGTGCCAGCAGCTCCGGGACAGGAAATTCTAACTATGGCTACACCTTC.

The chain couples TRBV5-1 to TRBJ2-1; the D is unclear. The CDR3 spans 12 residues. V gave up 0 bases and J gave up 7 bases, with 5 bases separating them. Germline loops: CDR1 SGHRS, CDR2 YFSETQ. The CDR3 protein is CASSLALNEQFF. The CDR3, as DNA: TGCGCCAGCAGCTTGGCCTTAAATGAGCAGTTCTTC.

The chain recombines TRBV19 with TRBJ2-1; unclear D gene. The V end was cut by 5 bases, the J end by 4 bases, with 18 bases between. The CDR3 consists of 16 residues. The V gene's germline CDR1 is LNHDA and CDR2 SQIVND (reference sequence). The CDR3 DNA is TGTGCCAGTAGTGCCGACCTCGGCTCCCATTACAATGAGCAGTTCTTC. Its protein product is CASSADLGSHYNEQFF.

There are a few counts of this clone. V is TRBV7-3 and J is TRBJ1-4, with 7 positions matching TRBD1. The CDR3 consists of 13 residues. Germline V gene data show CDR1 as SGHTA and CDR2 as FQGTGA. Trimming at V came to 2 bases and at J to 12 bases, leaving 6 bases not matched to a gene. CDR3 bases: TGTGCCAGCAGCTTATTTTCAGGGGGAGAACTGTTTTTT. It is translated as CASSLFSGGELFF.

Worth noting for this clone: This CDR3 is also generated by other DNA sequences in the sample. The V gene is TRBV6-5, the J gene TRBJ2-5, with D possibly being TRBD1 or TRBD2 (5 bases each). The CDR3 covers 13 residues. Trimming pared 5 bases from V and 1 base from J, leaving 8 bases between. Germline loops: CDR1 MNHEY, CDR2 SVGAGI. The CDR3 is CASSPGTQETQYF. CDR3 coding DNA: TGTGCCAGCAGTCCCGGGACCCAAGAGACCCAGTACTTC.

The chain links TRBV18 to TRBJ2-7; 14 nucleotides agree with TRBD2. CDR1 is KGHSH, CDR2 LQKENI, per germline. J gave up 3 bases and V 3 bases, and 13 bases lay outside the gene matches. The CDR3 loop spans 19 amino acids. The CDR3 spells CASSPRPGTSGSGNYEQYF. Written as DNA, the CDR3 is TGTGCCAGCTCACCTCGCCCGGGGACTAGCGGGAGCGGGAACTACGAGCAGTACTTC.

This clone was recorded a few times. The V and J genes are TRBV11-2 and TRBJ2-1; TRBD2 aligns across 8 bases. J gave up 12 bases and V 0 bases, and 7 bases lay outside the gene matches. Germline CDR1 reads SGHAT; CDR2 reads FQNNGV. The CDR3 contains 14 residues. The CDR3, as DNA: TGTGCCAGCAGCTTAGAAGCTAGCGGGTATGGGCAGTTCTTC. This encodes CASSLEASGYGQFF.

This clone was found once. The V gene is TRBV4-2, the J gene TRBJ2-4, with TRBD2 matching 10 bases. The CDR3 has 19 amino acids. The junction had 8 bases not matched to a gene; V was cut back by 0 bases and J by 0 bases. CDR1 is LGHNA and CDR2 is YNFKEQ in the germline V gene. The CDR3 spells CASSQEGSGRILAKNIQYF. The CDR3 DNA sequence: TGTGCCAGCAGCCAAGAAGGTAGCGGGAGGATCCTAGCCAAAAACATTCAGTACTTC.

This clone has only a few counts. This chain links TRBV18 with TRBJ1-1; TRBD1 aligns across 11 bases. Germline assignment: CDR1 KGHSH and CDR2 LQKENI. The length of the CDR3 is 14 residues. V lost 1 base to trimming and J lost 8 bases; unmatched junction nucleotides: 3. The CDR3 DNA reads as TGTGCCAGCTCACCACGGACAGGGGGCGGCGAAGCTTTCTTT. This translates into CASSPRTGGGEAFF. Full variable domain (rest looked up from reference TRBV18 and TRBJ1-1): NAGVMQNPRHLVRRRGQEARLRCSPMKGHSHVYWYRQLPEEGLKFMVYLQKENIIDESGMPKERFSAEFPKEGPSILRIQQVVRGDSAAYFCASSPRTGGGEAFFGQGTRLTVV.

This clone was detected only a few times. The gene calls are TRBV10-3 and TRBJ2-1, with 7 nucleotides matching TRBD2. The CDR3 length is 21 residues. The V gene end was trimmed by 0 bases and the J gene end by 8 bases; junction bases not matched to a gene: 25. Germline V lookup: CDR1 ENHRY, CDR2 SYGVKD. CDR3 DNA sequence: TGTGCCATCAGTGAGTCGATACGGCCGTTCCTTTTGGGCGGGAGAGTCGATGAGCAGTTCTTC. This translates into CAISESIRPFLLGGRVDEQFF.

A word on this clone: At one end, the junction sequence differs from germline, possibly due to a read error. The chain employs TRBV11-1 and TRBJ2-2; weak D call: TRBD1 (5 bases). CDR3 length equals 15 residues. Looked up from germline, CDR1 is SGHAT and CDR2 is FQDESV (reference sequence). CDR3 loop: CPSSLAGQNTGELFF. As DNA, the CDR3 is TGTCCCAGCAGCTTAGCCGGACAGAACACCGGGGAGCTGTTTTTT. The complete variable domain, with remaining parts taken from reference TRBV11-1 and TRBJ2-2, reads EAEVAQSPRYKITEKSQAVAFWCDPISGHATLYWYRQILGQGPELLVQFQDESVVDDSQLPKDRFSAERLKGVDSTLKIQPAELGDSAMYLCPSSLAGQNTGELFFGEGSRLTVL.

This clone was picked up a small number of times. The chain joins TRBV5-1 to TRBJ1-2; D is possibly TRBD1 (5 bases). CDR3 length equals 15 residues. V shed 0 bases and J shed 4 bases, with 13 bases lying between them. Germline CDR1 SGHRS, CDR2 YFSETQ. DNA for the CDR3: TGCGCCAGCAGCTTGGCCAGTCGACAGCCCTATGGCTACACCTTC. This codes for CASSLASRQPYGYTF. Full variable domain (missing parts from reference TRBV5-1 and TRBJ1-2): KAGVTQTPRYLIKTRGQQVTLSCSPISGHRSVSWYQQTPGQGLQFLFEYFSETQRNKGNFPGRFSGRQFSNSRSEMNVSTLELGDSALYLCASSLASRQPYGYTFGSGTRLTVV.

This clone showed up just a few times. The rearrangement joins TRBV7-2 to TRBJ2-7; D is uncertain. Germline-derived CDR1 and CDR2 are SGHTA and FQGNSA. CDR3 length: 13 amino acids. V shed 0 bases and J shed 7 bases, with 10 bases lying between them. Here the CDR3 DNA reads TGTGCCAGCAGCTTAGCTCTGCTGTTTGAGCAGTACTTC. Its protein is CASSLALLFEQYF.

CDR3 in amino acids: CASSVLYLGELFF. The CDR3, as DNA: TGTGCCAGCAGCGTCCTGTACCTCGGGGAGCTGTTTTTT. The chain carries TRBV27 and TRBJ2-2; no firm D call. The germline V gene has CDR1 MNHEY and CDR2 SMNVEV (reference sequence). This CDR3 has 13 amino acids. The V end was cut by 6 bases, the J end by 7 bases, with 12 bases between.

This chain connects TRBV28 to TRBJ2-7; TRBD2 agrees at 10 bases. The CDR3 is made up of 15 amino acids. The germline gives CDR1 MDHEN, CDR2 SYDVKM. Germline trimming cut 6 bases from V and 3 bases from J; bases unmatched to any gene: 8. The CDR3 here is CASSPASGSHYEQYF. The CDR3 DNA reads TGTGCCAGCAGCCCGGCTAGCGGGAGTCACTACGAGCAGTACTTC.

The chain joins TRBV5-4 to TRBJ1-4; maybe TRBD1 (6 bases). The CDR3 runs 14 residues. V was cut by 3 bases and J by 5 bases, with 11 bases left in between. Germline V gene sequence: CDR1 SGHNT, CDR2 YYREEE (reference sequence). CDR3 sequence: CASSSRGVNEKLFF. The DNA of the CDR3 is TGTGCCAGCAGCTCGAGGGGGGTCAATGAAAAACTGTTTTTT. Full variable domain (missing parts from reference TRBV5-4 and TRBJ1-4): ETGVTQSPTHLIKTRGQQVTLRCSSQSGHNTVSWYQQALGQGPQFIFQYYREEENGRGNFPPRFSGLQFPNYSSELNVNALELDDSALYLCASSSRGVNEKLFFGSGTQLSVL.

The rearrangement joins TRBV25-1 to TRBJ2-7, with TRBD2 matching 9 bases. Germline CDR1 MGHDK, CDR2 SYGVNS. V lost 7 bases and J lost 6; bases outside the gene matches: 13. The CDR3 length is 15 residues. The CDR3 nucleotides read TGTGCCAGCACCCCGACTAGCGGCAACTACGGCGAGCAGTACTTC. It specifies CASTPTSGNYGEQYF.

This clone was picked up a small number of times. CDR3 sequence: CASSQMMVDEKLFF. The CDR3 DNA follows: TGTGCCAGCAGCCAGATGATGGTGGATGAAAAACTGTTTTTT. J is TRBJ1-4 and V is TRBV4-2; D unclear. The V end was cut by 3 bases, the J end by 6 bases, with 11 bases between. CDR3 length equals 14 residues. The V gene's germline CDR1 is LGHNA and CDR2 YNFKEQ.